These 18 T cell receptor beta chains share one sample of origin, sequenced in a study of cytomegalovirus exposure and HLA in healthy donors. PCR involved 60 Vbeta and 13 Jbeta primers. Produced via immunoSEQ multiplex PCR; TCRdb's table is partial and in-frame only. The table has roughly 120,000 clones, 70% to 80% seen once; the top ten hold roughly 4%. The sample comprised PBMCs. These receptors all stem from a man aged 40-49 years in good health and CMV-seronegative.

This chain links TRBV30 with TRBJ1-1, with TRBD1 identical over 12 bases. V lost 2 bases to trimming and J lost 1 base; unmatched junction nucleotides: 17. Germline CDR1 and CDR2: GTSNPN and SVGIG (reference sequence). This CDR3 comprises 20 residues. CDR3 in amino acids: CAWSRAFIRDRGLRNTEAFF. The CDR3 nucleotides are TGTGCCTGGAGTAGAGCCTTCATCCGGGACAGGGGGCTGCGGAACACTGAAGCTTTCTTT.

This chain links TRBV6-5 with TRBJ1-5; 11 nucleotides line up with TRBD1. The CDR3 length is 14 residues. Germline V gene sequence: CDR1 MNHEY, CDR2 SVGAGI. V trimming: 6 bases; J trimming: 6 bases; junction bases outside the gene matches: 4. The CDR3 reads CASSGDRGSQPQHF. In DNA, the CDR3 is TGTGCCAGCAGCGGGGACAGGGGGAGTCAGCCCCAGCATTTT.

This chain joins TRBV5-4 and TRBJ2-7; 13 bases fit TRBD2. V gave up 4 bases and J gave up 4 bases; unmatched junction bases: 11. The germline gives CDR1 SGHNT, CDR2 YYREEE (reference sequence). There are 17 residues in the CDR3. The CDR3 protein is CASSPRLAGGREYEQYF. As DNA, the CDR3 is TGTGCCAGCAGCCCGAGACTAGCGGGGGGCCGAGAGTACGAGCAGTACTTC.

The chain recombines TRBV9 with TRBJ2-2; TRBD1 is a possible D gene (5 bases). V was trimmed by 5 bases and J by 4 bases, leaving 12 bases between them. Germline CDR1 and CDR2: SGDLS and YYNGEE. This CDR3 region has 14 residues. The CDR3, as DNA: TGTGCCAGCAGTCCAGACAGACTCACCGGGGAGCTGTTTTTT. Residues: CASSPDRLTGELFF.

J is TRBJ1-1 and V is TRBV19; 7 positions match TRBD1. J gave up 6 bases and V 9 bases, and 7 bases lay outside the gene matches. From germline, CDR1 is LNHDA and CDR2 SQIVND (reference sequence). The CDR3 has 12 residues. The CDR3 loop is CASRQGNAEAFF. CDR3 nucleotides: TGTGCCAGCCGACAGGGAAACGCTGAAGCTTTCTTT.

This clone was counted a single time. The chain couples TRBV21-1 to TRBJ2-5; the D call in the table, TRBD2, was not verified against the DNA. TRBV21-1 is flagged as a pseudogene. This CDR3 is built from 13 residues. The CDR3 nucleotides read TGTGCCAGCAGCAAAGGGAGGGAAAGGGAGCAGTACTTC. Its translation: CASSKGREREQYF.

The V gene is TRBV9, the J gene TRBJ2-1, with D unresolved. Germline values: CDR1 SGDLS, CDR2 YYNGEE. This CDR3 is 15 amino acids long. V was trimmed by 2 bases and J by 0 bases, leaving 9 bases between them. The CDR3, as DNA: TGTGCCAGCAGCGTGAGCCCAAACTCCTACAATGAGCAGTTCTTC. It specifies CASSVSPNSYNEQFF.

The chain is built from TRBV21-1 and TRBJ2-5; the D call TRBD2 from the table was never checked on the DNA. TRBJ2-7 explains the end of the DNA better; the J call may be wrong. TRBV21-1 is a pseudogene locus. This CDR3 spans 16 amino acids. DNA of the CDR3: TGTGCCAGCAGCAAAGAGATGGTCTTTATCTGTTCCGAGCAGTACTTC. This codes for CASSKEMVFICSEQYF.

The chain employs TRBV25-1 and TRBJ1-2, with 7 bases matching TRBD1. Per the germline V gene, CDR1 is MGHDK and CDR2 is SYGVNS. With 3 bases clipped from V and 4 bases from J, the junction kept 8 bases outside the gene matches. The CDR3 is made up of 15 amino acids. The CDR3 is CASSDNRGYGYGYTF. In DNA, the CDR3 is TGTGCCAGCAGTGATAACAGGGGATACGGCTATGGCTACACCTTC.

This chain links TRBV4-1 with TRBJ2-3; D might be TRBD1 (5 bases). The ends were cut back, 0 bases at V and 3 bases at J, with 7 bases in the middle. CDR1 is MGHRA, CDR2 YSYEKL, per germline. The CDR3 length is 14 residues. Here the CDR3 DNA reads TGCGCCAGCAGCCAAGAAGGGGTAACAGATACGCAGTATTTT. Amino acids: CASSQEGVTDTQYF.

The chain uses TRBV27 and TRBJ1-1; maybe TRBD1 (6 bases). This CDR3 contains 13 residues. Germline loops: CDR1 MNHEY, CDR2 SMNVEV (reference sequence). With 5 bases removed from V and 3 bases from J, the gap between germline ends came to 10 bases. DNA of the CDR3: TGTGCCAGCAGTCTCCAGGGGCACACTGAAGCTTTCTTT. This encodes CASSLQGHTEAFF.

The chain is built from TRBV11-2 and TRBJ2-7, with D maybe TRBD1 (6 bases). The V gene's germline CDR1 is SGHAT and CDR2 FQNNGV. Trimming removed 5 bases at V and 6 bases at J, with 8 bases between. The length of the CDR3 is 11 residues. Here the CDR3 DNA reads TGTGCCAGCAGCCTACAGGGCGAGCAGTACTTC. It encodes CASSLQGEQYF.

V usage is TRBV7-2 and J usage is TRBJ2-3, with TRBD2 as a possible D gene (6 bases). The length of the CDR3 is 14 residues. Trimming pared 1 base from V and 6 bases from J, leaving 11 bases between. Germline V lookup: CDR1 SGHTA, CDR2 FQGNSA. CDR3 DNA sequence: TGTGCCAGCAGCTTAGGGCTAGCGACGGATACGCAGTATTTT. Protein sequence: CASSLGLATDTQYF.

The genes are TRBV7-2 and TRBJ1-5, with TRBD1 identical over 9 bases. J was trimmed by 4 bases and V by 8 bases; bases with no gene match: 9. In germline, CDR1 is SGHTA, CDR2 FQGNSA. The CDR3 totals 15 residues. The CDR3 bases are TGTGCCAGCCTGGGGGAACAGGGGGCGAATCAGCCCCAGCATTTT. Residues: CASLGEQGANQPQHF.

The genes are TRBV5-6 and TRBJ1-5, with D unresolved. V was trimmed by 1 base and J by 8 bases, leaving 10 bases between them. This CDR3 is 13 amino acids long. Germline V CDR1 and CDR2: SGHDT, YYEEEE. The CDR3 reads CASSLFGSEPQHF. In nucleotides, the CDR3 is TGTGCCAGCAGCTTGTTCGGGTCTGAGCCCCAGCATTTT.

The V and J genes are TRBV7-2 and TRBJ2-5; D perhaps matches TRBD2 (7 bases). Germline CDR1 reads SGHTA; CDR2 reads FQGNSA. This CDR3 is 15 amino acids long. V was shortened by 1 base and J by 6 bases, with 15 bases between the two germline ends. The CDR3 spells CASSLEAGAGKTQYF. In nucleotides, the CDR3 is TGTGCCAGCAGCTTAGAGGCGGGGGCCGGGAAGACCCAGTACTTC.

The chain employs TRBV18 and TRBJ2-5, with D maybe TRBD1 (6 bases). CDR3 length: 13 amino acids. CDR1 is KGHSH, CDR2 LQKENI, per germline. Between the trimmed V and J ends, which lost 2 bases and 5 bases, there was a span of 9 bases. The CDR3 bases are TGTGCCAGCTCACCATCAGGGGTGGAGACCCAGTACTTC. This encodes CASSPSGVETQYF.

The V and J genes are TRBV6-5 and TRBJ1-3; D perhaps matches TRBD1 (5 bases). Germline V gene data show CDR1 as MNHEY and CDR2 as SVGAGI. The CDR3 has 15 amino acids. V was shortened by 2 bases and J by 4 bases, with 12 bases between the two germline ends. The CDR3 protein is CASSYGAVEGNTIYF. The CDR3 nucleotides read TGTGCCAGCAGTTACGGGGCGGTCGAGGGAAACACCATATATTTT.